This T cell receptor (beta chain) was sequenced during a study of T cell repertoires in cytomegalovirus infection. Study in general: Public TCR beta signatures indicated both CMV infection and matching HLA type. Study-wide findings and caveats: Identification of carriers of CMV plus the relevant HLA was performed using cumulative public TCR beta family frequency. HLA-C-restricted CMV clonotypes gave the most frequent clonotype in two of eight donors.

On this clonotype itself: Its antigen is not identified.

One entry per CDR3 protein results from TCRdb running MiXCR on the reads. Here the sample spans 100,000 to 150,000 distinct CDR3 sequences, 20% to 30% being singletons. Sequenced input: PBMCs, sequenced either directly or after in vitro stimulation (not recorded which). The source is a human donor in good health (CMV status not recorded). Some clones in this sample may be carry-over from other donors' samples.

The CDR3, as DNA: TGTGCCAGCAGTTCGTTAGTTCTGGTTAGCCCAGCTAGCACAGATACGCAGTATTTT. Protein sequence: CASSSLVLVSPASTDTQYF. J is TRBJ2-3 and V is TRBV12-3 or TRBV12-4; D gene ambiguous. V was trimmed by 4 bases and J by 0 bases, leaving 23 bases between them. CDR3 length: 19 residues.